The table lists the clone carrying this T cell receptor (beta chain) with a count of one. This entry comes from a study of tumor and adjacent non-tumor tissue in lung cancer. The template was RNA from unsorted bulk tissue. Three rounds of nested PCR, following a modified ARM-PCR protocol, produced the TCRbeta library. TCRdb reanalysed the multiplex PCR reads using MiXCR and keeps one entry per CDR3 protein. The table includes about 68,000 distinct CDR3 sequences, roughly 56% detected once. The origin of this receptor is a man in his fifties with non-small cell lung cancer. Source material: lung tumor tissue.

The CDR3 protein is CASSSGNRHEQFF. In DNA form, the CDR3 reads TGTGCCAGCAGCTCTGGGAACAGGCACGAGCAGTTCTTC. V and J are TRBV11-2 and TRBJ2-1; perhaps TRBD1 as D (5 bases). V gave up 4 bases and J gave up 10 bases, with 14 bases separating them. CDR1 and CDR2 from the germline V gene are SGHAT and FQNNGV. The CDR3 sequence is 13 residues long.